This T cell receptor (beta chain) stems from a study of blood T cell repertoires in COVID-19. Study overall: Acute and convalescent COVID-19 specimens originated in the United States, Italy and Spain. PBMCs, B-cell-depleted T cells, or T cells provided the cDNA or gDNA that made up the material.

Authors' processing steps: Scientists estimated how many nucleated cells there were by amplifying reference gene primers. Libraries were prepared by immunoSEQ multiplex PCR; TCRdb keeps only in-frame clonotypes and omits some of them. V, J and clone size are those of that table, while D and trimming were read from the DNA. The table records some 200,000 clones, approximately 82% of them present only once. The sample comprised peripheral blood. This TCR was sampled from a woman between 35 and 50 years old who had recovered from COVID-19.

CDR3 residues: CASSSPRRTSGVNEQFF. Written as DNA, the CDR3 is TGTGCCAGCAGCTCGCCCCGTCGGACTAGCGGGGTGAATGAGCAGTTCTTC. The chain carries TRBV7-2 and TRBJ2-1; 12 bases fit TRBD2. The trim removed 4 bases at V and 7 bases at J, leaving 11 bases unmatched. Germline V gives CDR1 SGHTA, CDR2 FQGNSA. CDR3 length: 17 residues.